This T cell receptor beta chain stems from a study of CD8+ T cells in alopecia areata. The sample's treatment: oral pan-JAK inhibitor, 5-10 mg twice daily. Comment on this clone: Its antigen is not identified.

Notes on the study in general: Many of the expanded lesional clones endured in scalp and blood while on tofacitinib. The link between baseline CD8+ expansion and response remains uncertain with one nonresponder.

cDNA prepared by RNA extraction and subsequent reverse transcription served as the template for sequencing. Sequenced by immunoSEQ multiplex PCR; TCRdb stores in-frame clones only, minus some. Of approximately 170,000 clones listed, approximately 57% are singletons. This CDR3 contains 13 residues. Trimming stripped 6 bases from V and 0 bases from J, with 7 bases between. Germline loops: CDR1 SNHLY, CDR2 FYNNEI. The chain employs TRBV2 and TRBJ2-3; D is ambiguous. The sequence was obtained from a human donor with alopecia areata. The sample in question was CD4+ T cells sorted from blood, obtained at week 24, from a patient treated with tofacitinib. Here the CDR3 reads CASRKDSTDTQYF. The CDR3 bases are TGTGCCAGCAGAAAAGACAGCACAGATACGCAGTATTTT.